This T cell receptor (beta chain) appears in the sequencing data of a study of cytomegalovirus exposure and HLA in healthy donors. Broader study findings: Upon later analysis, HLA-associated TCR beta chains proved more clonally expanded than other, equally common chains. The CMV antigen specificity of a few CMV-associated chains was confirmed through in vitro analysis. As immune exposure information, only CMV serostatus was available.

Concerning this clone: Its antigen is still unknown.

The PCR had 60 Vbeta and 13 Jbeta primers. Profiling relied on immunoSEQ multiplex PCR, and the TCRdb table lists in-frame clones only, not all of them. The sample holds about 160,000 clones, roughly 80% seen once. Healthy bone marrow donors made up the donors. The sample consisted of PBMCs. This clonotype was sampled from a female donor in good health and CMV-seronegative.

The CDR3 DNA is TGTGCCTGGAGTGTAAGCGGGAACACCGGGGAGCTGTTTTTT. Residues: CAWSVSGNTGELFF. The rearrangement links TRBV30 to TRBJ2-2, with TRBD2 as a possible D gene (5 bases). V was cut by 0 bases and J by 1 base, with 6 bases left in between. The CDR3 covers 14 residues. CDR1 is GTSNPN, CDR2 SVGIG, per germline (reference sequence).